This T cell receptor beta chain was sequenced for a study of blood T cell repertoires in COVID-19. Across the study: The study drew acute and convalescent COVID-19 samples from the United States, Italy and Spain. Nucleic acid was either cDNA or gDNA, and it came from T cells, B-cell-depleted T cells, or PBMCs.

The V end lost 2 bases, the J end lost 7 bases, and 15 bases lay between the germline ends. The germline V gene encodes CDR1 MNHNY and CDR2 SVGAGI (reference sequence). This CDR3 region has 16 residues. In the authors' methods: Nucleated cell counts were estimated from reference gene primer amplification. Repertoires were generated with immunoSEQ multiplex PCR, while TCRdb's copy carries only in-frame clones and drops some. Clone size and V and J calls were adopted from that table, with D and trimming inferred from the DNA. The top ten clones hold 1.5% to 2% of a sample with roughly 230,000 clones, roughly 90% of them seen once.

V and J are TRBV6-6 and TRBJ1-6; D might be TRBD1 (6 bases). This clonotype was obtained from a man aged 65 to 85 with acute or convalescent COVID-19. The sample was peripheral blood. Here the CDR3 DNA reads TGTGCCAGCAGTTACAGTCCAGGGCAGGGGAATTCACCCCTCCACTTT. Protein: CASSYSPGQGNSPLHF.